These T cell receptor beta chains were read from a single sample in a study of CD8+ T cells in alopecia areata. Assay used: immunoSEQ multiplex PCR; TCRdb lists only in-frame clones, some missing. This table holds over 200,000 clones, 50% to 60% found once. The specimen comprised CD4+ T cells sorted from blood, sampled at week 0. These receptors all come from a human donor with alopecia areata. Each CDR3 is given with its conserved first and last residue. Fields, in order: V gene, D gene, J gene, clone size, CDR3 protein, CDR3 DNA. The D gene is left open where the match is weak. The listing skips clone size in some rows; elsewhere it reads once, few, many or a size class.

>TRBV19|-|TRBJ1-5|-
CASIGQFNQPQHF
TGTGCCAGTATTGGACAGTTCAATCAGCCCCAGCATTTT
>TRBV2|TRBD2|TRBJ2-4|-
CASRDRGEGRENIQYF
TGTGCCAGCAGGGACCGAGGGGAGGGACGGGAAAACATTCAGTACTTC
>TRBV7-9|-|TRBJ1-6|-
CASSLQGNSPLHF
TGTGCCAGCAGCTTACAGGGTAATTCACCCCTCCACTTT
>TRBV5-1|-|TRBJ2-2|few
CASSLDGNTGELFF
TGCGCCAGCAGCTTGGACGGAAACACCGGGGAGCTGTTTTTT
>TRBV7-9|-|TRBJ2-7|few
CASSLGAAFEQYF
TGTGCCAGCAGCTTAGGTGCTGCGTTCGAGCAGTACTTC
>TRBV11-2|TRBD1|TRBJ1-1|-
CASSRTGKNTEAFF
TGTGCCAGCAGCCGGACAGGGAAGAACACTGAAGCTTTCTTT
>TRBV6-5|-|TRBJ2-7|-
CASSSVGYEASNGQYF
TGTGCCAGCAGTTCCGTCGGATACGAGGCTTCTAATGGGCAGTACTTC
>TRBV6-1|TRBD2|TRBJ2-3|few
CASKTSGKFTDTQYF
TGTGCCAGCAAAACTAGCGGGAAATTCACAGATACGCAGTATTTT
>TRBV30|-|TRBJ1-2|-
CAWSEQLTGYGYTF
TGTGCCTGGAGCGAACAACTTACAGGGTATGGCTACACCTTC
>TRBV7-9|-|TRBJ2-7|once
CASSPDRYEQYF
TGTGCCAGCAGCCCGGACAGATACGAGCAGTACTTC
>TRBV7-9|-|TRBJ2-3|few
CASSLFRDPTDTQYF
TGTGCCAGCAGCCTCTTCCGGGACCCAACAGATACGCAGTATTTT
>TRBV29-1|TRBD2|TRBJ2-7|-
CSGRLAGSTGEQYF
TGCAGCGGAAGACTAGCGGGATCTACTGGCGAGCAGTACTTC
>TRBV5-1|-|TRBJ2-3|few
CASKQSSTDTQYF
TGCGCCAGCAAACAATCTAGCACAGATACGCAGTATTTT
>TRBV30|-|TRBJ1-1|few
CAWNSGPGGMAFF
TGTGCCTGGAACTCGGGGCCGGGGGGAATGGCTTTCTTT
>TRBV18|-|TRBJ2-2|few
CASSPGATANTGELFF
TGTGCCAGCTCACCAGGGGCAACGGCGAACACCGGGGAGCTGTTTTTT
>TRBV7-9|-|TRBJ2-3|-
CASSAGGTDTQYF
TGTGCCAGCAGCGCCGGGGGCACAGATACGCAGTATTTT
>TRBV29-1|-|TRBJ1-3|-
CSVEDPVSSGNTIYF
TGCAGCGTTGAAGATCCGGTCAGCTCTGGAAACACCATATATTTT
>TRBV15|TRBD1|TRBJ1-4|-
CATSRVVGQGGKLFF
TGTGCCACCAGCAGAGTGGTGGGACAGGGGGGAAAACTGTTTTTT
>TRBV7-2|TRBD1|TRBJ1-5|-
CASSPGQGYQPQHF
TGTGCCAGCAGCCCCGGACAGGGTTATCAGCCCCAGCATTTT
>TRBV5-1|-|TRBJ2-7|-
CASSQPPYEQYF
TGCGCCAGCAGCCAACCCCCCTACGAGCAGTACTTC
>TRBV4-1|-|TRBJ1-4|-
CASSHLPENEKLFF
TGCGCCAGCAGCCATCTACCGGAGAATGAAAAACTGTTTTTT
>TRBV18|TRBD1|TRBJ1-1|few
CASSYDRGGTEAFF
TGTGCCAGCTCGTACGACAGGGGTGGCACTGAAGCTTTCTTT
>TRBV6-5|-|TRBJ2-1|-
CASSSTGSSYNEQFF
TGTGCCAGCAGCTCGACTGGGAGCTCCTACAATGAGCAGTTCTTC
>TRBV6-6|TRBD1|TRBJ1-2|-
CASSYPIEGGLGYTF
TGTGCCAGCAGTTACCCCATAGAAGGGGGCTTGGGCTACACCTTC
>TRBV6-6|TRBD1|TRBJ2-5|-
CAIAGGGRRETQYF
TGTGCCATCGCAGGGGGCGGGCGGAGGGAGACCCAGTACTTC
>TRBV5-1|TRBD2|TRBJ2-3|-
CASSDGTSGTTDTQYF
TGCGCCAGCAGCGATGGGACTAGCGGGACCACAGATACGCAGTATTTT
>TRBV7-2|-|TRBJ1-6|-
CASSARANSPLHF
TGTGCCAGCAGCGCCCGAGCAAATTCACCCCTCCACTTT
>TRBV2|-|TRBJ1-2|-
CASSDNNYGYTF
TGTGCCAGCAGTGACAATAACTATGGCTACACCTTC
>TRBV30|-|TRBJ1-1|-
CAWSVGGGTTEAFF
TGTGCCTGGAGTGTAGGAGGGGGGACCACTGAAGCTTTCTTT
>TRBV5-1|-|TRBJ1-1|-
CASSLDGAFMNTEAFF
TGCGCCAGCAGCTTGGATGGGGCCTTTATGAACACTGAAGCTTTCTTT
>TRBV29-1|-|TRBJ1-3|-
CSVEGTVSGNTIYF
TGCAGCGTTGAGGGGACTGTCTCTGGAAACACCATATATTTT
>TRBV2|-|TRBJ1-1|-
CASRGRDVGSNTEAFF
TGTGCCAGCAGGGGCCGGGACGTAGGGTCGAACACTGAAGCTTTCTTT
>TRBV7-9|TRBD2|TRBJ2-4|few
CASSIGLGWYF
TGTGCCAGCAGCATCGGACTAGGGTGGTACTTC
>TRBV5-1|TRBD1|TRBJ1-1|-
CASSSGQGNTEAFF
TGCGCCAGCAGTTCGGGACAGGGGAACACTGAAGCTTTCTTT
>TRBV7-9|-|TRBJ2-7|-
CASSLDRVPYEQYF
TGTGCCAGCAGCTTAGACAGGGTCCCCTACGAGCAGTACTTC
>TRBV30|-|TRBJ2-7|-
CAWSVTGHEQYF
TGTGCCTGGAGTGTAACCGGGCACGAGCAGTACTTC
>TRBV30|TRBD1|TRBJ1-2|-
CAWTGGRGNYGYTF
TGTGCCTGGACAGGGGGAAGGGGAAACTATGGCTACACCTTC
>TRBV2|TRBD2|TRBJ2-4|-
CASRATRGGLAKNIQYF
TGTGCCAGCAGGGCGACGCGGGGGGGCCTCGCCAAAAACATTCAGTACTTC
>TRBV7-2|-|TRBJ2-4|-
CASSLALGATTRFQYF
TGTGCCAGCAGCTTAGCGCTGGGGGCTACAACTCGTTTTCAGTACTTC
>TRBV7-2|-|TRBJ2-6|once
CASSLTGTGANVLTF
TGTGCCAGCAGCTTAACAGGGACGGGGGCCAACGTCCTGACTTTC
>TRBV5-1|TRBD2|TRBJ2-7|few
CASSRGRSGRPLSYEQYF
TGCGCCAGCAGCCGGGGCCGTAGCGGGAGGCCTCTCTCCTACGAGCAGTACTTC
>TRBV4-1|-|TRBJ2-5|-
CASSQDRGTQYF
TGCGCCAGCAGCCAAGATAGGGGGACCCAGTACTTC
>TRBV29-1|TRBD2|TRBJ2-2|few
CSVDRLAGSNTGELFF
TGCAGCGTTGATCGGCTAGCGGGATCCAACACCGGGGAGCTGTTTTTT
>TRBV2|-|TRBJ2-7|once
CASREYRSSYEQYF
TGTGCCAGCAGGGAGTACAGGAGCTCCTACGAGCAGTACTTC
>TRBV2|-|TRBJ2-5|-
CASSEAETQYF
TGTGCCAGCTCGGAAGCGGAGACCCAGTACTTC
>TRBV15|-|TRBJ1-4|few
CATSREREKLFF
TGTGCCACCAGCAGAGAGCGCGAAAAACTGTTTTTT
>TRBV5-6|TRBD2|TRBJ2-5|-
CASSLGTSGYQETQYF
TGTGCCAGCAGCTTGGGGACTAGCGGATACCAAGAGACCCAGTACTTC
>TRBV30|TRBD2|TRBJ2-3|-
CAWNPSGRATDTQYF
TGTGCCTGGAACCCTAGCGGGAGGGCCACAGATACGCAGTATTTT
>TRBV7-6|-|TRBJ1-2|-
CASSLGGQDGYTF
TGTGCCAGCAGCTTAGGAGGGCAGGATGGCTACACCTTC
>TRBV7-9|-|TRBJ1-1|few
CASSLARKNTEAFF
TGTGCCAGCAGCTTAGCGAGGAAGAACACTGAAGCTTTCTTT
>TRBV4-1|-|TRBJ2-1|-
CASGDQWSIDEQFF
TGCGCCAGCGGCGACCAGTGGAGTATCGATGAGCAGTTCTTC
>TRBV5-1|-|TRBJ1-1|few
CASSLSRGTGAFF
TGCGCCAGCAGCTTGTCCCGGGGCACGGGAGCTTTCTTT
>TRBV5-1|-|TRBJ2-5|-
CASSSDRAQYF
TGCGCCAGCAGCTCGGACAGAGCCCAGTACTTC
>TRBV30|-|TRBJ2-3|-
CASGGHRNTDTQYF
TGTGCCAGCGGAGGTCACCGAAACACAGATACGCAGTATTTT
>TRBV5-1|-|TRBJ1-2|-
CASSLGDRNYGYTF
TGCGCCAGCAGCTTGGGTGACAGGAACTATGGCTACACCTTC